These 3 T cell receptor beta chains came from one sample sequenced in a study of graft-versus-host responses after intestinal transplantation. What these receptors recognize is not known. Assay used: immunoSEQ multiplex PCR; TCRdb lists only in-frame clones, some missing. The sample includes around 110,000 clones, over 75% of them seen just once. Sequencing was performed on unstimulated CD4+ T cells sorted from spleen or lymph node cells, taken before intestinal transplant. The source is a human donor who received an intestinal transplant.

V and J are TRBV7-2 and TRBJ1-2; 9 bases are shared with TRBD1. Trimming took 5 bases from V and 6 from J; bases not matched to a gene: 10. Looked up from germline, CDR1 is SGHTA and CDR2 is FQGNSA. The CDR3 sequence is 15 residues long. The CDR3 protein is CASSPGQGRWHGYTF. The CDR3 DNA sequence: TGTGCCAGCAGCCCGGGACAGGGACGGTGGCATGGCTACACCTTC.

The genes are TRBV30 and TRBJ1-1, with unresolved D. Trimming cost V 4 bases and J 4 bases, with 16 bases left between them. The CDR3 is 14 amino acids. The germline CDR1 and CDR2 sequences are GTSNPN and SVGIG (reference sequence). The CDR3 here is CAWMRDGVSTEAFF. CDR3 in DNA: TGTGCCTGGATGAGGGATGGGGTAAGCACTGAAGCTTTCTTT.

The genes are TRBV5-1 and TRBJ1-1, with 11 bases identical to TRBD1. V lost 3 bases, J lost 1 base, and 8 bases stayed unmatched. This CDR3 comprises 17 residues. Germline V lookup: CDR1 SGHRS, CDR2 YFSETQ. Here the CDR3 reads CASSWRTGGWENTEAFF. The CDR3 region has the DNA TGCGCCAGCAGCTGGAGGACAGGGGGCTGGGAGAACACTGAAGCTTTCTTT.